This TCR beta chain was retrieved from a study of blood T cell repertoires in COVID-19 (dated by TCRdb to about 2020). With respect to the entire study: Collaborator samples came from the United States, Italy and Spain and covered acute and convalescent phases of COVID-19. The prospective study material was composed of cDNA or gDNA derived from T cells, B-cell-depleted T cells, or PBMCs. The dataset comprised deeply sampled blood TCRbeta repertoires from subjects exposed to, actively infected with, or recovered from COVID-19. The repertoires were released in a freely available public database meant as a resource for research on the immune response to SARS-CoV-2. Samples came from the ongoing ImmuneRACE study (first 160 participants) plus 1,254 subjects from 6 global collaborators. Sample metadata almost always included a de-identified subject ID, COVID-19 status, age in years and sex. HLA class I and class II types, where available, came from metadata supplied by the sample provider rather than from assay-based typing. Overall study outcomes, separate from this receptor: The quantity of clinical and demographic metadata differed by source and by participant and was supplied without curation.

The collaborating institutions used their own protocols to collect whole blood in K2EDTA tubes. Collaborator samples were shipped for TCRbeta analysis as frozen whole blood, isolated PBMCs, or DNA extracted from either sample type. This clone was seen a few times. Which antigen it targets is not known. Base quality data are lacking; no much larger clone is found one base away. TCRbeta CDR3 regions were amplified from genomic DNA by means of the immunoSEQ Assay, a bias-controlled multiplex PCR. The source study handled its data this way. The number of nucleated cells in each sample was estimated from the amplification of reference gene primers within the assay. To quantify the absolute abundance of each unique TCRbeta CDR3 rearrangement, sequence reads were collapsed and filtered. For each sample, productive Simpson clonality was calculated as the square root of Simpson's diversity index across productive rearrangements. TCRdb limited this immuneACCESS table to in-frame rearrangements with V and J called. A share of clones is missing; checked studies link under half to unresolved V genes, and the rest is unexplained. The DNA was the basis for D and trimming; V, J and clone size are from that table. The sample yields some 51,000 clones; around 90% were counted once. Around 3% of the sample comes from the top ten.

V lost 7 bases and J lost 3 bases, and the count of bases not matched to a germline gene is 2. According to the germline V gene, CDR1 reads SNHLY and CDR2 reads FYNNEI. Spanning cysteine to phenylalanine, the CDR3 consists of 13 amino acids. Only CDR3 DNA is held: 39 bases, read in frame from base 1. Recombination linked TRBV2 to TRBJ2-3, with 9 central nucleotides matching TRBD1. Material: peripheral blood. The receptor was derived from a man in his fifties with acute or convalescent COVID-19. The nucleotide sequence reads TGTGCCAGCAAGGGACAGGGAACAGATACGCAGTATTTT. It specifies CASKGQGTDTQYF.